This T cell receptor (beta chain) was captured by sequencing in a study of T cell changes during pregnancy in multiple sclerosis (dated by TCRdb to the late 2010s). Context from the whole study: The study examined how the T cell repertoire changed over the course of pregnancy in women with multiple sclerosis.

About this clone: The antigen it binds to is not known. The input lacks base qualities; no much larger clone sits a single base away.

Spanning cysteine to phenylalanine, the CDR3 consists of 12 amino acids. Only the CDR3 portion is preserved as DNA: 36 bases, with reading frame beginning at the first base. Per the germline V gene (reference sequence), WNHNN is the CDR1 and SYGVQD is the CDR2. Trimming removed 2 bases from V and 6 bases from J, leaving 6 bases between the germline ends. The library was produced with the immunoSEQ multiplex PCR assay. The clones in this table, taken by TCRdb from immuneACCESS, are in-frame only. Not every clone is retained; where verified, under half of the shortfall comes from an unresolved V gene, and the cause of the rest is unknown. The sample table records 70,000 to 80,000 clones; approximately 91% of these occur just once. Approximately 3.3% of the sample belongs to the ten largest clones.

Specimen: peripheral blood, collected before pregnancy. The TCR was taken from a female donor with multiple sclerosis, enrolled in a pregnancy study. This sequence uses TRBV10-1 and TRBJ2-3, with the D segment identity uncertain. Read as DNA, the sequence is TGCGCCAGCAGTGAGCAATTGGATACGCAGTATTTT. Its product reads: CASSEQLDTQYF.